These 12 T cell receptor beta chains came from one sample sequenced in a study of cytomegalovirus exposure and HLA in healthy donors. The PCR had 60 Vbeta and 13 Jbeta primers. Profiled with immunoSEQ multiplex PCR; TCRdb holds only in-frame clones, not every one. Counted here are about 200,000 clones, approximately 70% occurring once; the ten biggest clones make up 1.8%. Sequenced material: PBMCs. The origin of the receptors is a woman aged 30 to 39 in good health and CMV-seronegative.

Written as DNA, the CDR3 is TGTGCCAGCAGCTTAACAGGGTACAATTCACCCCTCCACTTT. Residues: CASSLTGYNSPLHF. The chain couples TRBV5-6 to TRBJ1-6; maybe TRBD1 (6 bases). CDR3 length equals 14 residues. With 2 bases removed from V and 7 bases from J, the gap between germline ends came to 10 bases. CDR1 SGHDT and CDR2 YYEEEE come from the germline V gene.

The genes are TRBV5-1 and TRBJ2-7; TRBD2 is a possible D gene (6 bases). Trimming left V 3 bases short and J 6 bases short, with 13 bases between. This CDR3 is 13 amino acids long. In germline, CDR1 is SGHRS, CDR2 YFSETQ. The CDR3 loop is CASSSEGLGEQYF. DNA for the CDR3: TGCGCCAGCAGCTCTGAGGGACTTGGCGAGCAGTACTTC.

The V and J genes are TRBV7-2 and TRBJ2-1; a weak D match, TRBD2 (6 bases). This CDR3 has 13 residues. Germline V lookup: CDR1 SGHTA, CDR2 FQGNSA. Trimming shortened V by 0 bases and J by 10 bases, and 10 bases separated the two germline ends. CDR3 nucleotide sequence: TGTGCCAGCAGCTTAGCGACCGGACTAGAGCAGTTCTTC. Translating gives CASSLATGLEQFF.

This clone was detected once. This sequence joins TRBV9 and TRBJ1-2, with TRBD1 matching over 7 bases. CDR1 is SGDLS and CDR2 is YYNGEE in the germline V gene. The CDR3 extends over 16 amino acids. The trim removed 0 bases at V and 4 bases at J, leaving 9 bases unmatched. The CDR3 DNA reads as TGTGCCAGCAGCGTAGCTGGGACAGCGACTAGCTATGGCTACACCTTC. This sequence encodes CASSVAGTATSYGYTF.

This sequence joins TRBV4-1 and TRBJ1-1; D is possibly TRBD1 (5 bases). V was shortened by 4 bases and J by 0 bases, with 12 bases between the two germline ends. Germline lookup yields CDR1 MGHRA and CDR2 YSYEKL. The CDR3 contains 15 residues. The CDR3 DNA is TGCGCCAGCAGCCCCCGGGGGATATTGAACACTGAAGCTTTCTTT. It yields the protein CASSPRGILNTEAFF.

This clone was seen a few times. The chain uses TRBV18 and TRBJ1-1, with D hard to call. Deletions cut 3 bases from V and 1 base from J, with 9 bases between. CDR3 length: 14 residues. Germline V gene data show CDR1 as KGHSH and CDR2 as LQKENI. CDR3 loop: CASSPTAENTEAFF. The CDR3 DNA is TGTGCCAGCTCACCGACGGCGGAGAACACTGAAGCTTTCTTT.

In its sample, this clone was seen a few times. The chain employs TRBV9 and TRBJ2-5, with 10 bases that match TRBD1. This CDR3 spans 13 amino acids. The V gene's germline CDR1 is SGDLS and CDR2 YYNGEE. The ends lost 3 bases at V and 7 bases at J; junction bases unmatched: 3. The CDR3 here is CASSAGTGVTQYF. CDR3 coding DNA: TGTGCCAGCAGCGCCGGGACAGGGGTGACCCAGTACTTC.

The V and J genes are TRBV5-1 and TRBJ2-7; 7 bases line up with TRBD1. The trim removed 4 bases at V and 6 bases at J, leaving 10 bases unmatched. The CDR3 loop spans 14 amino acids. CDR1 SGHRS and CDR2 YFSETQ come from the germline V gene. CDR3 region: CASSPGTEGFEQYF. CDR3 DNA: TGCGCCAGCAGCCCCGGGACAGAAGGGTTCGAGCAGTACTTC.

The chain carries TRBV11-2 and TRBJ2-7, with TRBD1 matching 9 bases. The CDR3 totals 14 residues. Germline V lookup: CDR1 SGHAT, CDR2 FQNNGV. The J segment lost 1 base and the V segment lost 6 bases, leaving 4 bases of the junction unmatched. The CDR3 here is CASRSTGGSYEQYF. The CDR3 bases are TGTGCCAGCAGGTCGACAGGGGGATCCTACGAGCAGTACTTC. Combining the CDR3 with reference TRBV11-2 and TRBJ2-7 gives the whole variable domain EAGVAQSPRYKIIEKRQSVAFWCNPISGHATLYWYQQILGQGPKLLIQFQNNGVVDDSQLPKDRFSAERLKGVDSTLKIQPAKLEDSAVYLCASRSTGGSYEQYFGPGTRLTVT.

The J gene is TRBJ2-7, the V gene TRBV7-9, with 14 bases fitting TRBD2. V was clipped by 1 base and J by 6 bases; unmatched bases: 8. This CDR3 is 17 amino acids long. The V gene's germline CDR1 is SEHNR and CDR2 FQNEAQ (reference sequence). CDR3 residues: CASSLGGLAGVGGEQYF. The CDR3 nucleotides are TGTGCCAGCAGCTTAGGGGGACTAGCGGGAGTGGGAGGCGAGCAGTACTTC.

The chain is built from TRBV19 and TRBJ2-7; TRBD2 is a possible D gene (6 bases). Trimming shortened V by 3 bases and J by 0 bases, and 12 bases separated the two germline ends. This CDR3 has 15 amino acids. Germline CDR1 LNHDA, CDR2 SQIVND (reference sequence). The CDR3 nucleotides read TGTGCCAGTAGTATCGGAGGGACGGCCTCCTACGAGCAGTACTTC. As protein: CASSIGGTASYEQYF. Supplemented by reference TRBV19 and TRBJ2-7, the full variable domain reads DGGITQSPKYLFRKEGQNVTLSCEQNLNHDAMYWYRQDPGQGLRLIYYSQIVNDFQKGDIAEGYSVSREKKESFPLTVTSAQKNPTAFYLCASSIGGTASYEQYFGPGTRLTVT.

This chain joins TRBV11-3 and TRBJ1-1; D possibly corresponds to TRBD1 (5 bases). Trimming shortened V by 8 bases and J by 4 bases, and 17 bases separated the two germline ends. The length of the CDR3 is 14 residues. Germline V gives CDR1 SGHNT, CDR2 YENEEA. The CDR3 reads CASADGGTGTEAFF. For the CDR3, the DNA is TGTGCCAGCGCGGACGGGGGTACCGGCACTGAAGCTTTCTTT.